Described below is a single TCR beta chain sequence and its context. Its cognate antigen is unknown. The observed sequence ends 3 residues before the CDR3 terminus, with the missing tail filled in from the germline J gene. HPV was found by MY09/MY11 PCR and dot-blot genotyping. The data derive from a study of T cells in women clearing cervical HPV infection. Study results and caveats: Repertoire richness, not evenness, was significantly elevated in CIN3+ cases versus controls.

This CDR3 has 14 residues. Trimming removed 5 bases at V and 3 bases at J, with 14 bases between. Looked up from germline, CDR1 is SEHNR and CDR2 is FQNEAQ (reference sequence). The repertoire was sequenced with immunoSEQ multiplex PCR; TCRdb's copy has only in-frame clones and lacks some. This sample contains 20,000 to 25,000 clones. The receptor comes from a woman between 18 and 69 years old with a cervical HPV16 infection that either progressed to CIN3+ or cleared (not recorded which). J is TRBJ2-7 and V is TRBV7-9, with D possibly TRBD1 on 6 matching bases. Sequenced sample: blood buffy coat. The part of the CDR3 DNA that was read is TGTGCCAGCAGCAGTCGGACAGAAAACTACGAG. This translates into CASSSRTENYE. In full, the CDR3 reads CASSSRTENYEQYF.